The sequence of this TCR beta chain was determined in a study of blood T cell repertoires in COVID-19. Only in-frame clones appear in the TCRdb table, and some are missing; sequencing was by immunoSEQ multiplex PCR. The sample carries fewer than 50,000 clones, 87% recorded once. The germline gives CDR1 SGHDT, CDR2 YYEEEE. Trimming cost V 4 bases and J 9 bases, with 8 bases left between them. The CDR3 runs 11 residues. What was sequenced was peripheral blood. This clonotype originated in a man between 60 and 75 years old with COVID-19, enrolled during active disease. The chain is built from TRBV5-6 and TRBJ2-1, with D possibly TRBD1 on 6 matching bases. The CDR3 loop is CASSRTAEQFF. CDR3 DNA: TGTGCCAGCAGCCGGACAGCTGAGCAGTTCTTC.